This paragraph reports one T cell receptor (beta chain). Its antigen is still unknown. Newly diagnosed hyperthyroidism donors, aged 18 to 65, duration under 2 months. The authors used Ficoll-Paque density gradient centrifugation to separate PBMCs. The input was around 9 ml of fresh peripheral blood. The entry originates in a study of Graves' ophthalmopathy and Graves' hyperthyroidism. With 5 bases clipped from V and 7 bases from J, the junction kept 3 bases outside the gene matches. Germline CDR1 is KGHSH and CDR2 is LQKENI. The CDR3 extends over 13 amino acids. Study observations and caveats: A 13-signature model separated ophthalmopathy from stable hyperthyroidism, 85% to 90% sensitivity, roughly 81% specificity. The model reached approximately 70% sensitivity and around 74% specificity for predicting ophthalmopathy progression.

RNA served as the template for amplifying TCR beta CDR3 regions. HTBI primers served in a first-round RT-PCR, which a second-round multiplex PCR followed. TCRdb called the multiplex PCR reads again in MiXCR, with one record for every CDR3 protein. The sample carries a few hundred thousand distinct CDR3 sequences, around a fifth recorded once. What was sequenced was peripheral blood. The rearrangement links TRBV18 to TRBJ1-3; 9 bases are shared with TRBD1. This TCR derives from a woman aged 18 to 35 with stable Graves' hyperthyroidism. The CDR3 here is CASSSGTGNTIYF. The CDR3 nucleotides are TGTGCCAGCTCATCTGGGACAGGGAACACCATATATTTT.